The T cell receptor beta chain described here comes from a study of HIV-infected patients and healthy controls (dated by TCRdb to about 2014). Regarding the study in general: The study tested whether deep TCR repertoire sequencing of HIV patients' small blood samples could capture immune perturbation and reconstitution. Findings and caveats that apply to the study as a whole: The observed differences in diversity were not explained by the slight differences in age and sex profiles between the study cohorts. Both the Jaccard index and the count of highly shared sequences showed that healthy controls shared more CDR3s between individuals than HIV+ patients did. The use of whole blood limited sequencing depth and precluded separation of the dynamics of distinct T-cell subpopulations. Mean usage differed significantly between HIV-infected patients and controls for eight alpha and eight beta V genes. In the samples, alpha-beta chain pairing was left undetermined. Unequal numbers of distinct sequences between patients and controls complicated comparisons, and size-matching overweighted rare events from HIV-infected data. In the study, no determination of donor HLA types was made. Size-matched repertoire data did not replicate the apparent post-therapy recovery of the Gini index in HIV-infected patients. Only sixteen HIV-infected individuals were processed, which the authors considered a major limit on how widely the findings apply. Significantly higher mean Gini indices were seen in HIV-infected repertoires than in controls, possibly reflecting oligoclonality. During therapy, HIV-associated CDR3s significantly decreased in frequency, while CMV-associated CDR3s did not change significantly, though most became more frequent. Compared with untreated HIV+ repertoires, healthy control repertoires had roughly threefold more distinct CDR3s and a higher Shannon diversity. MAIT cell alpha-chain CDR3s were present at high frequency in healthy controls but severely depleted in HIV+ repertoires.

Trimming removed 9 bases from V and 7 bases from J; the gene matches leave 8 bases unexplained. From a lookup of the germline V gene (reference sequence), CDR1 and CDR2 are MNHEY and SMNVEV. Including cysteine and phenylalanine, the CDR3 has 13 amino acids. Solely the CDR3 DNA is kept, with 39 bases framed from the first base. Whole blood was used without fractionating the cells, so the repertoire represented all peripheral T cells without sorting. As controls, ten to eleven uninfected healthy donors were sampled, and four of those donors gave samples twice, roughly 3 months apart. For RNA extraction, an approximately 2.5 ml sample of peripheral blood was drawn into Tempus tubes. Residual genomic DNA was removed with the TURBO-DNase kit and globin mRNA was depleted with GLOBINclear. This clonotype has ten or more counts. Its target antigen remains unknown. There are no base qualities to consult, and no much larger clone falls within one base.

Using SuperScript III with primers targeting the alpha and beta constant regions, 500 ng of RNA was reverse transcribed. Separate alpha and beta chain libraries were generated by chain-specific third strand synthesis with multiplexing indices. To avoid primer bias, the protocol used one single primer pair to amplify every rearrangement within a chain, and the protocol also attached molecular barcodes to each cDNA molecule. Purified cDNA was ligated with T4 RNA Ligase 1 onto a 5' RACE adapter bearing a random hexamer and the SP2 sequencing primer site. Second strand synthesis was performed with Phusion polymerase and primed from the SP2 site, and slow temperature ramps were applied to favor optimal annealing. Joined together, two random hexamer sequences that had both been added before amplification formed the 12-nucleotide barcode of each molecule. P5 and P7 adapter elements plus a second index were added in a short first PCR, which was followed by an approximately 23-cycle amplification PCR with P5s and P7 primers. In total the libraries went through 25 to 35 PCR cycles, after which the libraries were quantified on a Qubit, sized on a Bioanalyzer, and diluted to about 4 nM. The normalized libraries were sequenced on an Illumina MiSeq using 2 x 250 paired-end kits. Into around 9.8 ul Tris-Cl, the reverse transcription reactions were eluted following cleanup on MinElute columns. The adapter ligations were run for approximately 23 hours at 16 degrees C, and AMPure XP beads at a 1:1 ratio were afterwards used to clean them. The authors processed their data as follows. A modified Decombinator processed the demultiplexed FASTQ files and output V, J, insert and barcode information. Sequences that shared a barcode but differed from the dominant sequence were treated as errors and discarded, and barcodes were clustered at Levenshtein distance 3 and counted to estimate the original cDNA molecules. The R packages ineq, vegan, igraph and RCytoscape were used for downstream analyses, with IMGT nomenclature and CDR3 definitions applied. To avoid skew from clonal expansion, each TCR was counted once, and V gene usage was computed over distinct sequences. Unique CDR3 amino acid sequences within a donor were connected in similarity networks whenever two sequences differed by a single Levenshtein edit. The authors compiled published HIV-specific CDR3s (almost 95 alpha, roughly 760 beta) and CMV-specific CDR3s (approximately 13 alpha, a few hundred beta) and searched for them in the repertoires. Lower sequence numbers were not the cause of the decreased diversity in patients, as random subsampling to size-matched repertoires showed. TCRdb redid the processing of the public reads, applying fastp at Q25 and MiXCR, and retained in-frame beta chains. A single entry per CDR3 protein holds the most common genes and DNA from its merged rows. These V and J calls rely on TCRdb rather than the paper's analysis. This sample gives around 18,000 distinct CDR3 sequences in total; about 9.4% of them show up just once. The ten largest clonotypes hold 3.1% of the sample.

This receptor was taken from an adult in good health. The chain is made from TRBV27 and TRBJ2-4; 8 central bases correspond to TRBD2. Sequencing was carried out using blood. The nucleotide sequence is TGTGCCAGTACCTCCCCGGGGGGGAACATTCAGTACTTC. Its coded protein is CASTSPGGNIQYF.